One sample yielded the 8 T cell receptor beta chains listed below, sequenced in a study of identical twins. One entry per CDR3 protein, called by TCRdb with MiXCR from the 5' RACE reads. The sample holds approximately 600,000 distinct CDR3 sequences; 9.6% are singletons and the top ten take under 3.5%. These data also featured in a second study, about yellow fever vaccine responses in identical twins.

Sequencing was carried out using PBMCs. These receptors came from a young woman in good health.

This clonotype was observed a few times. The chain carries TRBV25-1 and TRBJ2-2; 7 nucleotides match TRBD1. Germline V lookup: CDR1 MGHDK, CDR2 SYGVNS. V shed 1 base, J shed 4 bases, and the junction held 9 bases outside the gene matches. CDR3 length: 17 residues. CDR3 protein: CASSEFVTGKGTGELFF. CDR3 DNA: TGTGCCAGCAGTGAATTTGTGACAGGGAAGGGCACCGGGGAGCTGTTTTTT.

The chain joins TRBV7-6 to TRBJ2-5; 7 bases align to TRBD2. CDR1 is SGHVS, CDR2 FNYEAQ, per germline. V lost 6 bases, J lost 5 bases, and 12 bases stayed unmatched. The CDR3 contains 15 residues. The CDR3 nucleotides read TGTGCCAGCAGTTCCCCGTGGGGGGGTGGGGAGACCCAGTACTTC. Amino acids: CASSSPWGGGETQYF.

This clonotype was observed many times. This chain uses TRBV12-3 or TRBV12-4 with TRBJ2-1, with D hard to call. Trimming removed 3 bases from V and 5 bases from J, with 11 bases in between. This CDR3 spans 14 amino acids. The CDR3 loop reads CASSLGLTDNEQFF. CDR3 sequence (DNA): TGTGCCAGCAGTTTGGGCCTAACGGACAATGAGCAGTTCTTC.

The sample holds many counts of this clonotype. The V call is TRBV10-3, the J call TRBJ1-2, with TRBD1 matching 10 bases. V lost 0 bases to trimming and J lost 4 bases; unmatched junction nucleotides: 2. Germline V gene data show CDR1 as ENHRY and CDR2 as SYGVKD. The length of the CDR3 is 15 residues. CDR3 sequence: CAISESRDRGYGYTF. CDR3 sequence (DNA): TGTGCCATCAGTGAGTCTCGGGACAGGGGCTATGGCTACACCTTC.

This clonotype was found many times. The V call is TRBV29-1, the J call TRBJ1-2, with D perhaps matching TRBD1 (6 bases). The CDR3 extends over 12 amino acids. The germline V and J ends were trimmed by 7 bases and 7 bases, with 16 bases remaining between them. The V gene's germline CDR1 is SQVTM and CDR2 ANQGSEA. As DNA, the CDR3 is TGCAGCGCCCTACAGGGAACGGGTGGCTACACCTTC. Protein: CSALQGTGGYTF.

This clonotype was seen a handful of times. The V gene is TRBV15, the J gene TRBJ2-3, with 8 nucleotides matching TRBD1. Germline CDR1 reads LNHNV; CDR2 reads YYDKDF (reference sequence). The ends lost 4 bases at V and 6 bases at J; junction bases unmatched: 9. The CDR3 has 15 amino acids. CDR3: CATSKDRERMDTQYF. In DNA form, the CDR3 reads TGTGCCACCAGCAAGGACAGGGAAAGGATGGATACGCAGTATTTT.

This clonotype was recorded a few times. The rearrangement links TRBV6-2 or TRBV6-3 to TRBJ2-1; 9 bases match TRBD1. CDR3 length equals 15 residues. After removal of 6 bases from V and 1 base from J, the junction contained 4 bases not matched to a gene. CDR1 MNHEY and CDR2 SVGEGT come from the germline V gene. CDR3: CASRDRGSSYNEQFF. The DNA of the CDR3 is TGTGCCAGCAGGGACAGGGGCTCTTCCTACAATGAGCAGTTCTTC.

The J gene is TRBJ2-7, the V gene TRBV6-5; 8 bases line up with TRBD1. V was clipped by 2 bases and J by 3 bases; unmatched bases: 6. Germline CDR1 is MNHEY and CDR2 is SVGAGI. The CDR3 spans 15 residues. The CDR3 sequence: CASSYATGGGYEQYF. CDR3 in DNA: TGTGCCAGCAGTTACGCCACAGGGGGTGGCTACGAGCAGTACTTC.